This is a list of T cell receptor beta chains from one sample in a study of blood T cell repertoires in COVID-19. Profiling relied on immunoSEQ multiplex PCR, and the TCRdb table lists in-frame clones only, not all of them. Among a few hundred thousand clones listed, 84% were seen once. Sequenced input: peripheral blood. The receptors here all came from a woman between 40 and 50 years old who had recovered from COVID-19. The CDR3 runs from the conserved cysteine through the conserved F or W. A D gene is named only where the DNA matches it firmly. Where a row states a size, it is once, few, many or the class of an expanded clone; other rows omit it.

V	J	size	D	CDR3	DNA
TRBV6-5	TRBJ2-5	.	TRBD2	CASSPVAGAGETQYF	TGTGCCAGCAGTCCTGTAGCGGGGGCGGGGGAGACCCAGTACTTC
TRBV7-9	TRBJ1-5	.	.	CASSLGTYSNQPQHF	TGTGCCAGCAGCTTAGGCACTTATAGCAATCAGCCCCAGCATTTT
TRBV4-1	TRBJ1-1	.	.	CASSHRILKGQQNTEAFF	TGCGCCAGCAGCCACCGAATCCTCAAGGGGCAGCAGAACACTGAAGCTTTCTTT
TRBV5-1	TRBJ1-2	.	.	CASSLGAATAVGYTF	TGCGCCAGCAGCTTGGGTGCGGCTACCGCCGTTGGCTACACCTTC
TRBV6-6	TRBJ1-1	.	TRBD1	CASSRGQTTEAFF	TGTGCCAGCAGCCGGGGACAGACCACTGAAGCTTTCTTT
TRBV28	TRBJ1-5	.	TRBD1	CASSFGQAGYQPQHF	TGTGCCAGCAGTTTTGGACAGGCGGGCTATCAGCCCCAGCATTTT
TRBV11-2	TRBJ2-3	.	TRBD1	CASSTGQGGFTDTQYF	TGTGCCAGCAGCACCGGACAGGGGGGTTTCACAGATACGCAGTATTTT
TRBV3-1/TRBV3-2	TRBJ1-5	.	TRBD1	CASSVGTGGNQPQHF	TGTGCCAGCAGCGTTGGGACAGGGGGCAATCAGCCCCAGCATTTT
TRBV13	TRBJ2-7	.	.	CASSLGVVAAAYEQYF	TGTGCCAGCAGCTTAGGCGTAGTAGCGGCGGCCTACGAGCAGTACTTC
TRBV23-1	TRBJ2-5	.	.	CASSQRGLQGRETQYF	TGCGCCAGCAGTCAAAGGGGTTTACAGGGAAGGGAGACCCAGTACTTC
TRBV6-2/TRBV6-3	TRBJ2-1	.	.	CASSYIYFRTNNEQFF	TGTGCCAGCAGTTACATATATTTTAGGACAAACAATGAGCAGTTCTTC
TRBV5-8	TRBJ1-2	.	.	CASSLFSGNYGYTF	TGTGCCAGCAGCTTATTCTCAGGGAACTATGGCTACACCTTC
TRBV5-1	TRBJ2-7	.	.	CASSLPGTHSYEQYF	TGCGCCAGCAGCTTACCCGGGACACACTCCTACGAGCAGTACTTC
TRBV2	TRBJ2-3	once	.	CASRLAITDTQYF	TGTGCCAGCAGACTAGCAATAACAGATACGCAGTATTTT
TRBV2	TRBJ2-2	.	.	CASSEPGPLTGELFF	TGTGCCAGCAGTGAACCAGGGCCCCTCACCGGGGAGCTGTTTTTT
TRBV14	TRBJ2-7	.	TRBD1	CASSRWTGAGEQYF	TGTGCCAGCAGCAGATGGACAGGGGCGGGCGAGCAGTACTTC
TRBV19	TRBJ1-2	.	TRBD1	CASSSGQGLYGYTF	TGTGCCAGTAGCAGTGGACAGGGGCTCTATGGCTACACCTTC
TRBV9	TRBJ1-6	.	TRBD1	CASSLMGQGNSPLHF	TGTGCCAGCAGCCTCATGGGACAGGGGAATTCACCCCTCCACTTT
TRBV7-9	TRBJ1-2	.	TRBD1	CASSSRDRGGYTF	TGTGCCAGCAGCTCCCGGGACAGGGGTGGCTACACCTTC
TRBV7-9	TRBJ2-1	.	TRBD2	CASSFGGVYNEQFF	TGTGCCAGCAGCTTCGGGGGGGTTTACAATGAGCAGTTCTTC
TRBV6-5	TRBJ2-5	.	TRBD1	CASSPGQVWETQYF	TGTGCCAGCAGCCCGGGACAGGTTTGGGAGACCCAGTACTTC
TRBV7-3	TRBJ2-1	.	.	CASSDVAHNEQFF	TGTGCCAGCAGCGACGTAGCGCACAATGAGCAGTTCTTC
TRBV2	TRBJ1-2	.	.	CASSEGVGLSGYTF	TGTGCCAGCAGTGAAGGTGTGGGGCTCTCTGGCTACACCTTC
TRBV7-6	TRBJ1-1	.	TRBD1	CASSRGQGTNTEAFF	TGTGCCAGCAGCCGGGGACAGGGTACGAACACTGAAGCTTTCTTT
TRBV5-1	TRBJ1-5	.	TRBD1	CASSPRTGFQPQHF	TGCGCCAGCAGCCCAAGGACAGGGTTTCAGCCCCAGCATTTT
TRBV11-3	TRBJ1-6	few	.	CASSLDQAVSPLHF	TGTGCCAGCAGCTTAGATCAGGCAGTTTCACCCCTCCACTTT
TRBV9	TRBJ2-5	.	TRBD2	CASSPSGGGGETQYF	TGTGCCAGCAGCCCCAGTGGCGGGGGAGGGGAGACCCAGTACTTC
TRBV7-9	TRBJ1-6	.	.	CASSPGSYNSPLHF	TGTGCCAGCAGCCCCGGCTCCTATAATTCACCCCTCCACTTT
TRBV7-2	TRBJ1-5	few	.	CASSLQGADNQPQHF	TGTGCCAGCAGCTTACAAGGGGCCGACAATCAGCCCCAGCATTTT
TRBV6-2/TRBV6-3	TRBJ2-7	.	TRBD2	CASTPGIAGYEQYF	TGTGCCAGCACCCCCGGAATAGCGGGCTACGAGCAGTACTTC
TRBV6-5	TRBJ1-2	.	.	CASSSLGTRYTF	TGTGCCAGCAGTTCTTTAGGGACTCGCTACACCTTC
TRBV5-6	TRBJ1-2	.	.	CASQDRTNYGYTF	TGTGCCAGTCAGGATAGAACAAACTATGGCTACACCTTC
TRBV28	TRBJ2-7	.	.	CASSLVLADSFYEQYF	TGTGCCAGCAGTTTAGTGTTGGCGGACAGCTTCTACGAGCAGTACTTC
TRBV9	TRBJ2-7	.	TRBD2	CASSEGLAGPTRPYEQYF	TGTGCCAGCAGCGAGGGACTAGCGGGTCCCACTCGACCCTACGAGCAGTACTTC
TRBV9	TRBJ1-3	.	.	CASSVEGLGNTIYF	TGTGCCAGCAGCGTGGAGGGGCTTGGAAACACCATATATTTT
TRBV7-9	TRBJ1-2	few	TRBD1	CASSLLRDSTHGYTF	TGTGCCAGCAGCCTGCTAAGGGACAGTACACATGGCTACACCTTC
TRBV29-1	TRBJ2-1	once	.	CSVDQGQYNEQFF	TGCAGCGTTGACCAAGGACAGTACAATGAGCAGTTCTTC
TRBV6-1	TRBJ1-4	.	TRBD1	CASSVSGGQGGSEKLFF	TGTGCCAGCAGTGTCTCCGGGGGACAGGGGGGATCAGAAAAACTGTTTTTT
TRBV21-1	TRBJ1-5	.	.	CASSKASGDTPTVYSNQPQHF	TGTGCCAGCAGCAAAGCATCCGGGGACACCCCTACTGTATATAGCAATCAGCCCCAGCATTTT
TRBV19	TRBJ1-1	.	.	CASSIPGADTEAFF	TGTGCCAGTAGTATACCAGGGGCTGACACTGAAGCTTTCTTT
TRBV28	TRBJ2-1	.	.	CASSVFEGQFF	TGTGCCAGCTCGGTGTTCGAGGGGCAGTTCTTC
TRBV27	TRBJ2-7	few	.	CASSLSGGYEQYF	TGTGCCAGCAGTTTATCGGGGGGCTACGAGCAGTACTTC
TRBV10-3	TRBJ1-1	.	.	CAISLDSMNTEAFF	TGTGCCATCAGTTTGGACAGCATGAACACTGAAGCTTTCTTT
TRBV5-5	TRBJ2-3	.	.	CASSLGQSTDTQYF	TGTGCCAGCAGCTTGGGACAGTCCACAGATACGCAGTATTTT
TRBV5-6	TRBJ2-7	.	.	CASSWGRGGEQYF	TGTGCCAGCAGCTGGGGTAGGGGTGGGGAGCAGTACTTC
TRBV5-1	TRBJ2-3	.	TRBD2	CASSLGLAGLTDTQYF	TGCGCCAGCAGCCTGGGACTAGCGGGCCTCACAGATACGCAGTATTTT
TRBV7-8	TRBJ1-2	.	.	CASSFDQGWGYTF	TGTGCCAGCAGCTTTGACCAGGGGTGGGGCTACACCTTC
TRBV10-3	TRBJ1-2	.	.	CAISVEEIGQGYTF	TGTGCCATCAGTGTTGAGGAGATAGGACAGGGCTACACCTTC
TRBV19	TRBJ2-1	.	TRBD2	CASRLAGMGNDEQFF	TGTGCCAGTAGGCTAGCGGGCATGGGCAACGATGAGCAGTTCTTC
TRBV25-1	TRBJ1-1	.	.	CASRGTEAFF	TGTGCCAGCCGGGGCACTGAAGCTTTCTTT
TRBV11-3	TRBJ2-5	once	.	CASSLDLAGFGETQYF	TGTGCCAGCAGCTTAGATCTGGCAGGGTTTGGAGAGACCCAGTACTTC
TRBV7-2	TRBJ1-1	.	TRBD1	CASSKTRDRKNTEAFF	TGTGCCAGCAGCAAAACCCGGGACAGGAAGAACACTGAAGCTTTCTTT
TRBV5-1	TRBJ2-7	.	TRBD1	CASSPGGQGAYEQYF	TGCGCCAGCAGCCCCGGCGGACAGGGGGCCTACGAGCAGTACTTC
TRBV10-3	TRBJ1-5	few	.	CAISDRQVGGPQHF	TGTGCCATCAGTGATCGGCAGGTGGGTGGGCCCCAGCATTTT
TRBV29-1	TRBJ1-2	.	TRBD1	CSVEGQGVNYGYTF	TGCAGCGTTGAAGGCCAGGGGGTTAACTATGGCTACACCTTC
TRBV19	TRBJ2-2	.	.	CASKSAANTGELFF	TGTGCCAGTAAGAGTGCCGCGAACACCGGGGAGCTGTTTTTT
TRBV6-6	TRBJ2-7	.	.	CASSIRLSYEQYF	TGTGCCAGCAGTATAAGACTCTCCTACGAGCAGTACTTC
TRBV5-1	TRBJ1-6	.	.	CASSLEVRGGSPLHF	TGCGCCAGCAGCTTGGAAGTCCGGGGGGGCTCACCCCTCCACTTT
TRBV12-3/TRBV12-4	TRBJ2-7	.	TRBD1	CASSLTGPYEQYF	TGTGCCAGCAGTTTGACAGGGCCCTACGAGCAGTACTTC
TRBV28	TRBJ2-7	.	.	CASSLQGSRTEQYF	TGTGCCAGCAGTCTCCAGGGATCTCGAACAGAGCAGTACTTC